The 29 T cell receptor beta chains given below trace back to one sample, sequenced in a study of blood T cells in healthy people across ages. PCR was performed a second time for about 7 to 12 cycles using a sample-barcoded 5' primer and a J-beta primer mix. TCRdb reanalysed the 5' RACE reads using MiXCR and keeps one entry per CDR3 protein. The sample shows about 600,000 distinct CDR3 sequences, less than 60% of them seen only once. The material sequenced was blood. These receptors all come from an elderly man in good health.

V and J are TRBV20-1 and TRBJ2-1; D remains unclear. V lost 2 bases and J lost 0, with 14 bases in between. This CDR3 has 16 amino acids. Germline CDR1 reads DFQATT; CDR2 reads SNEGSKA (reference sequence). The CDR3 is CSARKFERSSYNEQFF. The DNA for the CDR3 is TGCAGTGCTAGAAAGTTCGAACGAAGCTCCTACAATGAGCAGTTCTTC.

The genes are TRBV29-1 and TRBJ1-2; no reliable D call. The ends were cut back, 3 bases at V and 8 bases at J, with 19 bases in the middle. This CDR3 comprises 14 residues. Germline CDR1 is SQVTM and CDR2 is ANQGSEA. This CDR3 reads CSVDLVLGGLGYTF. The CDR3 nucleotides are TGCAGCGTTGACCTCGTCCTCGGAGGTTTGGGCTACACCTTC.

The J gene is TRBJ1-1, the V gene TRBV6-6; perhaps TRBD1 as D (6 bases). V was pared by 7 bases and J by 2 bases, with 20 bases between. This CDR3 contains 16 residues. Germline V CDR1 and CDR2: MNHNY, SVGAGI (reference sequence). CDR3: CASNQDRLGGNTEAFF. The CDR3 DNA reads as TGTGCCAGCAATCAAGACAGACTAGGGGGTAACACTGAAGCTTTCTTT.

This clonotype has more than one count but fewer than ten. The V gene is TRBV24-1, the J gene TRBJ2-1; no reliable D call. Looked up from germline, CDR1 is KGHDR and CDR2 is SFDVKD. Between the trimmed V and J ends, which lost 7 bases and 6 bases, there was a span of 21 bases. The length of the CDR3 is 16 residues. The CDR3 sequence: CATSPVGISSSNEQFF. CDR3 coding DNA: TGTGCCACCAGCCCCGTGGGCATCTCCAGCTCCAATGAGCAGTTCTTC.

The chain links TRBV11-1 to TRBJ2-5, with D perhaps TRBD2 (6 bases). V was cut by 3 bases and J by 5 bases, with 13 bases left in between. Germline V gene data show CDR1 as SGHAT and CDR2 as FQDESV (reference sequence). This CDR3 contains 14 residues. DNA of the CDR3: TGTGCCAGCAGCTTCGGGGGAGTAAGTGAGACCCAGTACTTC. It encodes CASSFGGVSETQYF.

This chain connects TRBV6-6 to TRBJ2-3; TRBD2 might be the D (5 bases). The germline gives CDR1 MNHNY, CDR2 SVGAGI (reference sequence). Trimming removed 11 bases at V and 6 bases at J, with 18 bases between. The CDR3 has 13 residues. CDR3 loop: CAGNLASPDTQYF. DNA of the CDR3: TGTGCCGGCAATCTTGCTAGCCCGGATACGCAGTATTTT.

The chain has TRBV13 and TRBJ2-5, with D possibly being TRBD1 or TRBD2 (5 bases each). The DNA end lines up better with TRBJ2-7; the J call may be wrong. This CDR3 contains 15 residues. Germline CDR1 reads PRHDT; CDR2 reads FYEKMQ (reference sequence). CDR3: CASSPRDPNSYEQYF. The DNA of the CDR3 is TGTGCCAGCAGCCCTAGGGACCCCAACTCCTACGAGCAGTACTTC.

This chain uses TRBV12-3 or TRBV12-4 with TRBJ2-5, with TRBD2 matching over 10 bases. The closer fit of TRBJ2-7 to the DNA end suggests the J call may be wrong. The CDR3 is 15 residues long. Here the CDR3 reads CASSPTSGVFYEQYF. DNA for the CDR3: TGTGCCAGCAGTCCAACTAGCGGGGTATTCTACGAGCAGTACTTC.

The CDR3 nucleotides are TGTGCCACCAGTGATAACACAGACAATGAGCAGTTCTTC. It encodes CATSDNTDNEQFF. V usage is TRBV24-1 and J usage is TRBJ2-1; no clear D. V was pared by 3 bases and J by 5 bases, with 7 bases between. This CDR3 is built from 13 residues. Per the germline V gene, CDR1 is KGHDR and CDR2 is SFDVKD.

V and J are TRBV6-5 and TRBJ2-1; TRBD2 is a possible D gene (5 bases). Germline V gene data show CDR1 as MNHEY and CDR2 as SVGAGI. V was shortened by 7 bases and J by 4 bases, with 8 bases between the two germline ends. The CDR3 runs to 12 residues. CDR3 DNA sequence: TGTGCCAGCATCAGCGGTTACAATGAGCAGTTCTTC. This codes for CASISGYNEQFF.

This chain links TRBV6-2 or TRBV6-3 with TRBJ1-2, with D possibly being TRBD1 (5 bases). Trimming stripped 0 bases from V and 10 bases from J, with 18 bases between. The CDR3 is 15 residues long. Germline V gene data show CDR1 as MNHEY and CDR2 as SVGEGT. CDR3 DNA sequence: TGTGCCAGCAGTTACTCCAGACGGGGACGGACTTCCTACACCTTC. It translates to CASSYSRRGRTSYTF.

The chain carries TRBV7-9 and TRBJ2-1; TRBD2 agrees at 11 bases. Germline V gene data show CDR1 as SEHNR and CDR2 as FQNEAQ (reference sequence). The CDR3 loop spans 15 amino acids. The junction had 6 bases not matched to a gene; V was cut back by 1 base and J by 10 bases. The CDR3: CASSLETSGSGEQFF. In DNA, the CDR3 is TGTGCCAGCAGCTTAGAAACTAGCGGGAGTGGAGAGCAGTTCTTC.

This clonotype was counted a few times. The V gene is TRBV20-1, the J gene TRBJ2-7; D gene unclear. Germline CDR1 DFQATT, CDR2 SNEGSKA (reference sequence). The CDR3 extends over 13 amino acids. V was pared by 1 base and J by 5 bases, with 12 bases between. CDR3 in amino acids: CSARALPPHEQYF. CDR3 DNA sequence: TGCAGTGCTAGAGCGCTGCCACCCCACGAGCAGTACTTC.

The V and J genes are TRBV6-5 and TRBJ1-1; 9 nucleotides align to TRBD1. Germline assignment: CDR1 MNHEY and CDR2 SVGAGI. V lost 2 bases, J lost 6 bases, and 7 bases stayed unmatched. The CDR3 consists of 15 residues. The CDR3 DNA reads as TGTGCCAGCAGTTACATGGACAGGGGAAAGTCTGAAGCTTTCTTT. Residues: CASSYMDRGKSEAFF.

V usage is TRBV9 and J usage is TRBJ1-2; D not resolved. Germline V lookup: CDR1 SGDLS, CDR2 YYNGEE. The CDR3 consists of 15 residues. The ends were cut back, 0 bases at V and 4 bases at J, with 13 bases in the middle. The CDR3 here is CASSVDWETGYGYTF. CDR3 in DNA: TGTGCCAGCAGCGTAGATTGGGAGACGGGCTATGGCTACACCTTC.

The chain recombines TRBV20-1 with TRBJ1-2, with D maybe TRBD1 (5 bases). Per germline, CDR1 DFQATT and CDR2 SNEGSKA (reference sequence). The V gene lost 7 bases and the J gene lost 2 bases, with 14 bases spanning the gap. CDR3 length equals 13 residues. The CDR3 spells CSGRAGQNYGYTF. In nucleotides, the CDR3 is TGCAGTGGCAGAGCGGGGCAGAACTATGGCTACACCTTC.

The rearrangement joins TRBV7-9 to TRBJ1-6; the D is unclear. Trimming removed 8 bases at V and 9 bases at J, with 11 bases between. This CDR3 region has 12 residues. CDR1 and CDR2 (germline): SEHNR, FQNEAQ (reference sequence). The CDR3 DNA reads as TGTGCCAGCGGCCTCTTCCCTTCACCCCTCCACTTT. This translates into CASGLFPSPLHF.

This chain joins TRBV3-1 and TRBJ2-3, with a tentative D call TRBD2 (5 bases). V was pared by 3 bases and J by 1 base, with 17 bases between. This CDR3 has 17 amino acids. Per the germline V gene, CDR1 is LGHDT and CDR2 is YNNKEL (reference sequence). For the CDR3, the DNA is TGTGCCAGCAGCCAGGACTCCACGGAAGCGGGCACAGATACGCAGTATTTT. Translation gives CASSQDSTEAGTDTQYF.

CDR3 in amino acids: CASSQRGGNYNEQFF. CDR3 nucleotides: TGTGCCAGCAGCCAACGGGGGGGTAACTACAATGAGCAGTTCTTC. This sequence joins TRBV3-1 and TRBJ2-1; 8 bases fit TRBD2. Germline V lookup: CDR1 LGHDT, CDR2 YNNKEL (reference sequence). The J segment lost 3 bases and the V segment lost 2 bases, leaving 3 bases of the junction unmatched. This CDR3 contains 15 residues.

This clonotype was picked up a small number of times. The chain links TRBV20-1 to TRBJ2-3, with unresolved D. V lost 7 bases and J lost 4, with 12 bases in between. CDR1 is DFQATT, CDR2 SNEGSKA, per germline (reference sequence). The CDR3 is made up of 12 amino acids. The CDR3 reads CSVTAPPDTQYF. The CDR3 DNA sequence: TGCAGTGTAACCGCCCCCCCAGATACGCAGTATTTT.

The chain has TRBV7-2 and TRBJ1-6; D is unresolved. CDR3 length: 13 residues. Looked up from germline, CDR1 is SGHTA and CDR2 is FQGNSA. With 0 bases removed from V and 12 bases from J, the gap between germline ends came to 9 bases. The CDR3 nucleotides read TGTGCCAGCAGCTTAGCCCCCGGTGGACCCCTCCACTTT. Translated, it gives CASSLAPGGPLHF.

In DNA form, the CDR3 reads TGCAGTGGAAGAGGCGAACTAGCAGACTACGAGCAGTACTTC. Translation gives CSGRGELADYEQYF. This sequence joins TRBV20-1 and TRBJ2-7; TRBD2 is a possible D gene (6 bases). Trimming took off 7 bases at V and 3 bases at J, with 19 bases between the two ends. CDR3 length equals 14 residues. Looked up from germline, CDR1 is DFQATT and CDR2 is SNEGSKA (reference sequence).

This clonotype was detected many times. This CDR3 is CASSYPGGGTYEQYF. In DNA, the CDR3 is TGTGCCAGCAGTTACCCAGGGGGCGGAACCTACGAGCAGTACTTC. This sequence joins TRBV6-5 and TRBJ2-7; 8 nucleotides align to TRBD1. Trimming removed 2 bases from V and 2 bases from J; junction bases left unmatched: 5. The V gene's germline CDR1 is MNHEY and CDR2 SVGAGI. The CDR3 is 15 residues long.

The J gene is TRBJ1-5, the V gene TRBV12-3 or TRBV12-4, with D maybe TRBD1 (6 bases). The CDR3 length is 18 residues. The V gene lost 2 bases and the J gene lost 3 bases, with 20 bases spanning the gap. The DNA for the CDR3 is TGTGCCAGCAGTTTATTCGTGGGGCAGGGGATTCTCAATCAGCCCCAGCATTTT. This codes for CASSLFVGQGILNQPQHF.

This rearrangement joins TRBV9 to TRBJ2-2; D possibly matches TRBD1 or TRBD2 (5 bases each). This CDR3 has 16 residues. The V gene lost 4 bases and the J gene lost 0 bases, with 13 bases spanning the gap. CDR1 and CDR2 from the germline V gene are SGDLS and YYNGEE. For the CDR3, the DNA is TGTGCCAGCAGCTACGGGACGGAAGCGAACACCGGGGAGCTGTTTTTT. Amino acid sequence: CASSYGTEANTGELFF.

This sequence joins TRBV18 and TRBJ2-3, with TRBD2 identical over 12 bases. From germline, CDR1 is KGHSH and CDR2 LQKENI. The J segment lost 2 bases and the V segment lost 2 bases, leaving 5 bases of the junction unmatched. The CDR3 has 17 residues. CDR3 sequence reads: CASSPFTSGRLTDTQYF. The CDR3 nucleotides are TGTGCCAGCTCACCATTCACTAGCGGGAGGCTCACAGATACGCAGTATTTT.

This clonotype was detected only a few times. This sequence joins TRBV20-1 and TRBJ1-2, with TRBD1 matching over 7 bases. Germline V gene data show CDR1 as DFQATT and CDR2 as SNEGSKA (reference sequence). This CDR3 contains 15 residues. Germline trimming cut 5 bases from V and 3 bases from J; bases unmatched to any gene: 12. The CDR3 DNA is TGCAGTGCTCCGCAACAGGGGCTGGATCACTATGGCTACACCTTC. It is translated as CSAPQQGLDHYGYTF.

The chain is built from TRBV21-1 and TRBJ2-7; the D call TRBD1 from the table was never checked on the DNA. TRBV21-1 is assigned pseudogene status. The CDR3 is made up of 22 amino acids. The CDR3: CASSTTDLIPGQVSRGPYEQYF. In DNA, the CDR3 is TGTGCCAGCAGCACAACAGATCTTATCCCGGGACAGGTCTCTAGAGGACCCTACGAGCAGTACTTC.

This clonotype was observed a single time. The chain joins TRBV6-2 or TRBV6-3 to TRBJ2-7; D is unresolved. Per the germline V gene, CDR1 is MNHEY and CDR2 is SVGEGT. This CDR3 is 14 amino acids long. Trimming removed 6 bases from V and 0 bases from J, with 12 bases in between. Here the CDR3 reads CASRYRIGSYEQYF. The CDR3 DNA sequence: TGTGCCAGCAGGTACCGTATAGGCTCCTACGAGCAGTACTTC.